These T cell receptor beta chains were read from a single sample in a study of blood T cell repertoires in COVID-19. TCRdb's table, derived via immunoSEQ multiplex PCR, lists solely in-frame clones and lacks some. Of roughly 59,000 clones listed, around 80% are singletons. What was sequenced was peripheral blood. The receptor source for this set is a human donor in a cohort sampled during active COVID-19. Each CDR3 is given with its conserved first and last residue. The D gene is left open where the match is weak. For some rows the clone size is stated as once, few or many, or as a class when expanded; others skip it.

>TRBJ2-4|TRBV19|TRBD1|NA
CASSNPGGINIQYF
TGTGCCAGTAGTAACCCAGGGGGAATAAACATTCAGTACTTC
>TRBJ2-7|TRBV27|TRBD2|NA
CASSWLAGGLREQYF
TGTGCCAGCAGTTGGCTAGCGGGAGGTCTACGCGAGCAGTACTTC
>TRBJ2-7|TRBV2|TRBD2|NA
CASSATSGGPYEQYF
TGTGCCAGCAGTGCGACTAGCGGGGGACCCTACGAGCAGTACTTC
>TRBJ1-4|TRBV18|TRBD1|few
CASSPDRGGEKLFF
TGTGCCAGCTCACCGGACAGGGGTGGTGAAAAACTGTTTTTT
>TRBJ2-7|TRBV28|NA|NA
CASSLSGVPGYEQYF
TGTGCCAGCAGTTTATCCGGGGTCCCAGGCTACGAGCAGTACTTC
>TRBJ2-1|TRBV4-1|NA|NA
CASSFREYNEQFF
TGCGCCAGCAGCTTCCGGGAATACAATGAGCAGTTCTTC
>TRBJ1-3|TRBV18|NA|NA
CASSPPWDFSGNTIYF
TGTGCCAGCTCACCACCATGGGACTTCTCTGGAAACACCATATATTTT
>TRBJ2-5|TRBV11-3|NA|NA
CASSPQNQETQYF
TGTGCCAGCAGCCCACAAAACCAAGAGACCCAGTACTTC
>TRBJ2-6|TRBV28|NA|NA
CASQGSGANVLTF
TGTGCCAGCCAGGGCTCTGGGGCCAACGTCCTGACTTTC
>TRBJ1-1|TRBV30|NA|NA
CAWSTGQNTEAFF
TGTGCCTGGAGTACAGGGCAGAACACTGAAGCTTTCTTT
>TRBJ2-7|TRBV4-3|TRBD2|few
CASSQVAGEEYEQYF
TGCGCCAGCAGCCAAGTTGCGGGAGAAGAATACGAGCAGTACTTC
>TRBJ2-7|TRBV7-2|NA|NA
CASRNNPSYEQYF
TGTGCCAGCAGGAACAACCCATCCTACGAGCAGTACTTC
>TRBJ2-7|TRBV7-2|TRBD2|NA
CASSLGGLAGPYEQYF
TGTGCCAGCAGCTTAGGGGGTCTAGCGGGTCCTTACGAGCAGTACTTC
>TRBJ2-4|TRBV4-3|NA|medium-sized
CASSPLEGDTIQYF
TGCGCCAGCAGCCCGTTAGAGGGGGACACCATTCAGTACTTC
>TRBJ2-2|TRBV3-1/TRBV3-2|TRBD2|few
CASTRLAGQTGELFF
TGTGCCAGCACCCGACTAGCGGGGCAGACCGGGGAGCTGTTTTTT
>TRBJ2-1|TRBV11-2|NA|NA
CASSLVGGSYNEQFF
TGTGCCAGCAGCTTAGTGGGGGGATCCTACAATGAGCAGTTCTTC
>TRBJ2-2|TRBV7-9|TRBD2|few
CASSSIAGGRPRLFF
TGTGCCAGCAGTTCCATAGCGGGAGGTCGCCCCAGGCTGTTTTTT
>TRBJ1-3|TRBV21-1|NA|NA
CASSPSERSDANTIYF
TGTGCCAGCAGCCCAAGCGAGCGGAGCGATGCAAACACCATATATTTT
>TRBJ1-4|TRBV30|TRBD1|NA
CAWTPGTGGGKLFF
TGTGCCTGGACCCCCGGGACAGGGGGAGGAAAACTGTTTTTT
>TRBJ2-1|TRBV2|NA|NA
CASSDLGSGSYNEQFF
TGTGCCAGCAGTGACTTAGGTAGCGGTTCCTACAATGAGCAGTTCTTC
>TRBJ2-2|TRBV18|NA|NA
CASSPNLIAPLGGELFF
TGTGCCAGCTCACCCAACTTGATAGCGCCACTGGGCGGGGAGCTGTTTTTT
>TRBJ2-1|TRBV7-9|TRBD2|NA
CASSTIPGVAGVVEQFF
TGTGCCAGCAGCACCATTCCGGGGGTAGCGGGAGTAGTTGAGCAGTTCTTC
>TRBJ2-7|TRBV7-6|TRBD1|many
CASSLGAQQGSYEQYF
TGTGCCAGCAGCTTAGGGGCCCAACAGGGGTCGTACGAGCAGTACTTC
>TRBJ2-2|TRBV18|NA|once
CASSRTTAGSGTGELFF
TGTGCCAGCTCACGGACCACGGCGGGATCGGGGACCGGGGAGCTGTTTTTT
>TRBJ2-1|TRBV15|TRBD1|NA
CATSTGQGKDNEQFF
TGTGCCACCAGCACGGGACAGGGTAAGGACAATGAGCAGTTCTTC
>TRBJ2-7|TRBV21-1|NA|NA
CASSTSRVADTSYEQYF
TGTGCCAGCAGCACATCAAGGGTGGCGGACACCTCCTACGAGCAGTACTTC
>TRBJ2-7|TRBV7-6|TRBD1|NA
CASSLEGAGDYEQYF
TGTGCCAGCAGCTTAGAGGGGGCAGGAGACTACGAGCAGTACTTC
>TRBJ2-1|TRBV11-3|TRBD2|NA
CASSPTSDSYNEQFF
TGTGCCAGCAGCCCCACTAGCGATTCCTACAATGAGCAGTTCTTC
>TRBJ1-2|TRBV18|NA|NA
CASSRPEGNYGYTF
TGTGCCAGCTCACGCCCGGAGGGGAACTATGGCTACACCTTC
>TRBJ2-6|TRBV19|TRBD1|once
CASRKGTGGTGANVLTF
TGTGCCAGTAGGAAAGGGACAGGGGGCACTGGGGCCAACGTCCTGACTTTC
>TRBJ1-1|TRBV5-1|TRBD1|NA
CASSNGVGQRNTEAFF
TGCGCCAGCAGCAATGGGGTGGGACAGAGGAACACTGAAGCTTTCTTT
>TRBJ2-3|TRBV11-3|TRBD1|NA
CASSLVQGADTQYF
TGTGCCAGCAGCTTAGTACAGGGGGCAGATACGCAGTATTTT
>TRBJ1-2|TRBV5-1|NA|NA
CASSPGEAAEGYTF
TGCGCCAGCAGCCCTGGTGAGGCAGCGGAGGGCTACACCTTC
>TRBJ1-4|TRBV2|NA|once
CASSGEGLYEKLFF
TGTGCCAGCAGTGGCGAGGGACTGTATGAAAAACTGTTTTTT
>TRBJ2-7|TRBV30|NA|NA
CACSGGHRQYF
TGTGCCTGTTCTGGTGGACACCGGCAGTACTTC
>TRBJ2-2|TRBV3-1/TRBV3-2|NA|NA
CASSQGRVRDTGELFF
TGTGCCAGCAGCCAAGGCAGGGTTCGGGACACCGGGGAGCTGTTTTTT
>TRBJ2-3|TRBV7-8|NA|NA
CASSFGTRDTDTQYF
TGTGCCAGCAGCTTCGGGACGCGGGACACAGATACGCAGTATTTT
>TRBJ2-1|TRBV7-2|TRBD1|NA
CASSLQGVLRSYNEQFF
TGTGCCAGCAGTCTCCAGGGGGTACTAAGGTCCTACAATGAGCAGTTCTTC
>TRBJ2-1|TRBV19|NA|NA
CASSNAGGLYNEQFF
TGTGCCAGTAGTAACGCCGGTGGACTTTACAATGAGCAGTTCTTC
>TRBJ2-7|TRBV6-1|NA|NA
CASSEETVVTYEQYF
TGTGCCAGCAGTGAAGAGACAGTCGTTACCTACGAGCAGTACTTC
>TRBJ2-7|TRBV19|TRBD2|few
CASNSGTSQDEQYF
TGTGCCAGTAACTCAGGGACTAGCCAGGACGAGCAGTACTTC
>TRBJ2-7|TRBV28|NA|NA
CASSLESGEQYF
TGTGCCAGCAGTTTAGAGTCGGGCGAGCAGTACTTC
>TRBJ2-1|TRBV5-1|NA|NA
CASSLSGLSSYNEQFF
TGCGCCAGCAGCTTAAGCGGGCTAAGCTCCTACAATGAGCAGTTCTTC
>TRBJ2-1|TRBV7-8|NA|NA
CASSSTHRVEANEQFF
TGTGCCAGCAGCTCGACCCACAGGGTGGAAGCCAATGAGCAGTTCTTC
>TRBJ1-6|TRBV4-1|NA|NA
CASSPTLPGNSPLHF
TGCGCCAGCAGTCCCACACTACCGGGGAATTCACCCCTCCACTTT
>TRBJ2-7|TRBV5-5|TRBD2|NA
CASSSLIAGADYEQYF
TGTGCCAGCAGTTCGTTAATAGCGGGAGCAGACTACGAGCAGTACTTC
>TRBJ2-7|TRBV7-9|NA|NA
CASSLAFGQSYEQYF
TGTGCCAGCAGCTTAGCGTTTGGGCAAAGCTACGAGCAGTACTTC
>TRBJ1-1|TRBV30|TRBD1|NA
CAWSVGQGVRNTEAFF
TGTGCCTGGAGTGTAGGACAGGGAGTTAGGAACACTGAAGCTTTCTTT
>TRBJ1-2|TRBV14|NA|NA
CASSQVAAYGYTF
TGTGCCAGCAGCCAAGTCGCGGCCTATGGCTACACCTTC
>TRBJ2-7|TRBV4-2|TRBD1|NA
CASSLAYLTGQGRNEQYF
TGTGCCAGCAGCCTAGCCTACTTGACGGGACAGGGAAGAAACGAGCAGTACTTC
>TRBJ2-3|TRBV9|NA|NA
CASSDRVLTDTQYF
TGTGCCAGCAGCGACAGGGTCCTCACAGATACGCAGTATTTT
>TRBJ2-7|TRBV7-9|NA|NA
CASSAAYEQYF
TGTGCCAGCAGCGCAGCCTACGAGCAGTACTTC
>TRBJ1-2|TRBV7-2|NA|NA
CASSPRTVNYGYTF
TGTGCCAGCAGCCCCCGGACAGTGAACTATGGCTACACCTTC